The 5 T cell receptor beta chains reported below all come from one sample, sequenced in a study of beta chain features in type 1 diabetes. Sequencing targeted expressed TCRB transcripts, as all isolated RNA had been reverse transcribed. Sequencing was performed with immunoSEQ multiplex PCR; in TCRdb, only in-frame clones are kept and a portion is missing. The sample lists approximately 140,000 clones; less than 9% were seen once. Sequences were obtained from central memory CD4+ T cells from blood. These receptors came from a woman in her 30s in good health.

This clone came up a few times. This chain's CDR3 is CASSFKMQREGDTQYF. DNA for the CDR3: TGCGCCAGCAGCTTCAAAATGCAGCGGGAGGGAGATACGCAGTATTTT. This sequence joins TRBV4-3 and TRBJ2-3, with 10 bases aligning to TRBD2. The CDR3 loop spans 16 amino acids. From germline, CDR1 is LGHNA and CDR2 YSLEER. Unmatched junction bases numbered 10, after V lost 5 bases and J lost 5 bases.

The chain combines TRBV7-2 with TRBJ1-1; D gene uncertain. This CDR3 contains 14 residues. The germline CDR1 and CDR2 sequences are SGHTA and FQGNSA. V lost 2 bases and J lost 4, with 11 bases in between. The CDR3 region is CASSLLRESTEAFF. CDR3 DNA: TGTGCCAGCAGCTTACTTAGGGAGAGCACTGAAGCTTTCTTT.

This clone was picked up a small number of times. The CDR3 sequence is CASSFNRGYTF. CDR3 nucleotide sequence: TGTGCCAGCAGTTTTAACCGGGGCTACACCTTC. This chain joins TRBV28 and TRBJ1-2; no reliable D call. The CDR3 has 11 amino acids. Trimming took off 3 bases at V and 8 bases at J, with 7 bases between the two ends. The V gene's germline CDR1 is MDHEN and CDR2 SYDVKM.

The rearrangement links TRBV18 to TRBJ1-4; D call uncertain. Between the trimmed V and J ends, which lost 3 bases and 5 bases, there was a span of 16 bases. Looked up from germline, CDR1 is KGHSH and CDR2 is LQKENI. This CDR3 has 16 amino acids. CDR3 protein: CASSPGSTGRNEKLFF. As DNA, the CDR3 is TGTGCCAGCTCACCGGGGAGTACCGGAAGAAATGAAAAACTGTTTTTT.

This clone was counted many times. The genes are TRBV18 and TRBJ2-3, with TRBD2 matching 8 bases. CDR3 size: 15 residues. Germline V gives CDR1 KGHSH, CDR2 LQKENI. The ends lost 2 bases at V and 4 bases at J; junction bases unmatched: 5. The CDR3: CASSPEAGVSDTQYF. The CDR3 bases are TGTGCCAGCTCACCAGAAGCGGGAGTTTCAGATACGCAGTATTTT.